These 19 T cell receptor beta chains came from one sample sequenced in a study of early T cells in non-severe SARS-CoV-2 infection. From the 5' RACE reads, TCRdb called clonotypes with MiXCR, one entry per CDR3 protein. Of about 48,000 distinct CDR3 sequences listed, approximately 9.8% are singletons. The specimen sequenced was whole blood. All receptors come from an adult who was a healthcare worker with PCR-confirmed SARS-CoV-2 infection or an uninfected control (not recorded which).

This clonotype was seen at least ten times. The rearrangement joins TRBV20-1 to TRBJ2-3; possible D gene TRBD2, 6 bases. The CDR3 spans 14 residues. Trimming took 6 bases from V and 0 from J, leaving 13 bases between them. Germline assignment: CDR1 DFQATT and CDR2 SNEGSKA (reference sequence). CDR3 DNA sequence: TGCAGTGCCATCCCTAGCGATAGCACAGATACGCAGTATTTT. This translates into CSAIPSDSTDTQYF.

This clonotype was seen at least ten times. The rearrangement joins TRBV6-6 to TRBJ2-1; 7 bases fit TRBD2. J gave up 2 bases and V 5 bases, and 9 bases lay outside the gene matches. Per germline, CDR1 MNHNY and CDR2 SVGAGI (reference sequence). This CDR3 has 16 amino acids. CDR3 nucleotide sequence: TGTGCCAGCAGTCCTTCGCGGGAGACACCCTACAATGAGCAGTTCTTC. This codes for CASSPSRETPYNEQFF.

The DNA for the CDR3 is TGTGCCTGGAGCGGAAACACCGGGGAGCTGTTTTTT. Translated: CAWSGNTGELFF. This sequence joins TRBV30 and TRBJ2-2; D is unclear. The CDR3 has 12 amino acids. The ends were cut back, 3 bases at V and 2 bases at J, with 4 bases in the middle. Germline V lookup: CDR1 GTSNPN, CDR2 SVGIG (reference sequence).

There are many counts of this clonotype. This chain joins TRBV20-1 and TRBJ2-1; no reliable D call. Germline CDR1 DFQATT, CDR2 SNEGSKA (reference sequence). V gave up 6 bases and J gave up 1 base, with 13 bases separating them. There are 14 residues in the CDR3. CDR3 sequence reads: CSATSVGSYNEQFF. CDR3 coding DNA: TGCAGTGCCACTTCCGTTGGGTCCTACAATGAGCAGTTCTTC.

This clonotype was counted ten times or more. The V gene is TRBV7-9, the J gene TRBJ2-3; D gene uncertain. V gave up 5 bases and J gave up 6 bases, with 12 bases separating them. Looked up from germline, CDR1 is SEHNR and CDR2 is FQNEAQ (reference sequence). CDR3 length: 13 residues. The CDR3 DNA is TGTGCCAGCAGCCAAGAACCCCGCGATACGCAGTATTTT. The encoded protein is CASSQEPRDTQYF.

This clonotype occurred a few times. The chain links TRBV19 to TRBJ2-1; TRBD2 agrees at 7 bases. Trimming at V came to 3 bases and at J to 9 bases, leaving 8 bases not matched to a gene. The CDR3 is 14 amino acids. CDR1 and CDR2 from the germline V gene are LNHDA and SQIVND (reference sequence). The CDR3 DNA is TGTGCCAGTAGTATCGGGGCGGGAGTAGGTGAGCAGTTCTTC. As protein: CASSIGAGVGEQFF.

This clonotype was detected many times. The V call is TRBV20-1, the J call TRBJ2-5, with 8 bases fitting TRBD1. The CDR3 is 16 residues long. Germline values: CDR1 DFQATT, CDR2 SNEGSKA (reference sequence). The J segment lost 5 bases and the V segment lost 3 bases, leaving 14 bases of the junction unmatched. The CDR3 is CSARGMDREFLETQYF. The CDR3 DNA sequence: TGCAGTGCTAGGGGGATGGACAGGGAGTTTTTGGAGACCCAGTACTTC.

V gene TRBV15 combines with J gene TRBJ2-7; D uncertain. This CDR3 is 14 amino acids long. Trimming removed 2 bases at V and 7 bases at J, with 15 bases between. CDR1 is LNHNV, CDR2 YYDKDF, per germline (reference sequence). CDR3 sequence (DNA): TGTGCCACCAGCAGACAGGATGCCCTGGGGGAGCAGTACTTC. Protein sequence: CATSRQDALGEQYF.

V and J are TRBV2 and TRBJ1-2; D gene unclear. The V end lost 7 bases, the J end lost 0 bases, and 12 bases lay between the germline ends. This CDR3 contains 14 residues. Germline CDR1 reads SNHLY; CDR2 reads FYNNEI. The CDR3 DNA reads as TGTGCCAGCACCGAGGGAGGAGCTAACTATGGCTACACCTTC. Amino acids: CASTEGGANYGYTF.

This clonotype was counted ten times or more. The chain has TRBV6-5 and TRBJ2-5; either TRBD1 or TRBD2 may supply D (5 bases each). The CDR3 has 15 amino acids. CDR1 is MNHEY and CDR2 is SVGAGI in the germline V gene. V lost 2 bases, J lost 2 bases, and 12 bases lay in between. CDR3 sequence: CASSYAGTAQETQYF. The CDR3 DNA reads TGTGCCAGCAGTTACGCCGGGACGGCTCAAGAGACCCAGTACTTC.

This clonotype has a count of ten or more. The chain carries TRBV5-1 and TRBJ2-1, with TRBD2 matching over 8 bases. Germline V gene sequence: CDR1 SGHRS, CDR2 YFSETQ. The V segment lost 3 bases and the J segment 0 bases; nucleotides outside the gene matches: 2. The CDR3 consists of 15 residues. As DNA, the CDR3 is TGCGCCAGCAGCTCCAGCGGGAGCTCCTACAATGAGCAGTTCTTC. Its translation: CASSSSGSSYNEQFF.

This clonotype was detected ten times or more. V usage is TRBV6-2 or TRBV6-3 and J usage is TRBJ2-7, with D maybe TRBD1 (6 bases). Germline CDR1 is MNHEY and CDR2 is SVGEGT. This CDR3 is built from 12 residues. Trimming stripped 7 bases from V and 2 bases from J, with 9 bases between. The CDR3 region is CASTRDTYEQYF. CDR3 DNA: TGTGCCAGCACCCGGGACACCTACGAGCAGTACTTC.

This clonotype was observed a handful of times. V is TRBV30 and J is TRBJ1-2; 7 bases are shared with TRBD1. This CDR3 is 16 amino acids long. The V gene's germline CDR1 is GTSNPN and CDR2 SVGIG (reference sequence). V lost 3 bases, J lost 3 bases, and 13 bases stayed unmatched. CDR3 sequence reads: CAWRGPPTGSDYGYTF. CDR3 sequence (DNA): TGTGCCTGGAGGGGACCCCCGACAGGGTCGGACTATGGCTACACCTTC.

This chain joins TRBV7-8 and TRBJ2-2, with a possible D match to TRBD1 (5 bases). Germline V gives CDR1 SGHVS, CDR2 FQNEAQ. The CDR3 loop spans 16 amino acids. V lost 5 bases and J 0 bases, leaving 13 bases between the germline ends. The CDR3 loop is CASSQVGVTNTGELFF. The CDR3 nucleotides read TGTGCCAGCAGCCAAGTAGGGGTTACGAACACCGGGGAGCTGTTTTTT.

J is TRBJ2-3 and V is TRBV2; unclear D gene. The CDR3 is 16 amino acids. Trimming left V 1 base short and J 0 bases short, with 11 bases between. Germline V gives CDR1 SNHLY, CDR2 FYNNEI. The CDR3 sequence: CASSEVISTSTDTQYF. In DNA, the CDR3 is TGTGCCAGCAGTGAAGTAATCAGCACTAGCACAGATACGCAGTATTTT. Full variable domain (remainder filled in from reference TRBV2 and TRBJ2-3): EPEVTQTPSHQVTQMGQEVILRCVPISNHLYFYWYRQILGQKVEFLVSFYNNEISEKSEIFDDQFSVERPDGSNFTLKIRSTKLEDSAMYFCASSEVISTSTDTQYFGPGTRLTVL.

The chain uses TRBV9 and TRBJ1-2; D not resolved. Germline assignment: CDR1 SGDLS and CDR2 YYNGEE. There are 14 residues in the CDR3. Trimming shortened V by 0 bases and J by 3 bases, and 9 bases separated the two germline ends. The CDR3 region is CASSVGDQDYGYTF. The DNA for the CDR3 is TGTGCCAGCAGCGTAGGAGACCAGGACTATGGCTACACCTTC.

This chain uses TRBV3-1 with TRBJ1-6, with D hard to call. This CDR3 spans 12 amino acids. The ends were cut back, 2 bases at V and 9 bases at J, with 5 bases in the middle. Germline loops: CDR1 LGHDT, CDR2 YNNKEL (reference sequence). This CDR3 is CASSQWGSPLHF. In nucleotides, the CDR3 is TGTGCCAGCAGCCAATGGGGTTCACCCCTCCACTTT.

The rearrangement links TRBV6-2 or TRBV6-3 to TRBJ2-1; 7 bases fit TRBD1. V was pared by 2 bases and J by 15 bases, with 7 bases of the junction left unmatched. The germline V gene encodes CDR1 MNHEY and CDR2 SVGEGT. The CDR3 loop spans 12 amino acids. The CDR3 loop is CASSYPDRETFF. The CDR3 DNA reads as TGTGCCAGCAGTTACCCCGACAGGGAGACGTTCTTC.

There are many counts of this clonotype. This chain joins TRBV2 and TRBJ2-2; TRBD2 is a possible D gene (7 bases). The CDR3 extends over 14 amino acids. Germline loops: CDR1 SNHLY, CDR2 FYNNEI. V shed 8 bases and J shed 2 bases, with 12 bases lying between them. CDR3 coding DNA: TGTGCCAGCTCGGGGGGCCATAACACCGGGGAGCTGTTTTTT. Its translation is CASSGGHNTGELFF.